The 31 T cell receptor beta chains listed next were all sequenced from one sample in a study of shared clonotypes between healthy human individuals. The assay was immunoSEQ multiplex PCR, and TCRdb's table has in-frame clones only and misses some. The data hold over 950,000 clones, with roughly 77% observed a single time. Sequences were obtained from memory CD4+ T cells from PBMCs. Subset: CD45RA-negative fraction. The source of these receptors is a man aged 18 to 29 in good health. Some clones in this sample may be carry-over from other donors' samples.

The chain has TRBV29-1 and TRBJ2-2; D is undetermined. Trimming took 6 bases from V and 1 from J, leaving 15 bases between them. Per the germline V gene, CDR1 is SQVTM and CDR2 is ANQGSEA. CDR3 length: 15 amino acids. DNA for the CDR3: TGCAGCGTAGGCGCTGGTAGGGAGAACACCGGGGAGCTGTTTTTT. Translating it yields CSVGAGRENTGELFF.

The chain links TRBV18 to TRBJ2-2, with 9 bases that match TRBD2. This CDR3 has 16 amino acids. V was pared by 6 bases and J by 3 bases, with 8 bases of the junction left unmatched. From germline, CDR1 is KGHSH and CDR2 LQKENI. The CDR3 sequence is CASSHSGSVDTGELFF. CDR3 DNA: TGTGCCAGCTCCCATAGCGGGAGTGTCGACACCGGGGAGCTGTTTTTT.

This rearrangement joins TRBV5-1 to TRBJ2-5, with 8 bases that match TRBD1. Germline CDR1 SGHRS, CDR2 YFSETQ. CDR3 length: 15 residues. The V gene end was trimmed by 5 bases and the J gene end by 4 bases; junction bases not matched to a gene: 10. The CDR3 region has the DNA TGCGCCAGCAGGCCACAGGGGGGAGAGGGAGAGACCCAGTACTTC. This codes for CASRPQGGEGETQYF. The variable domain in full, completed from reference TRBV5-1 and TRBJ2-5, reads KAGVTQTPRYLIKTRGQQVTLSCSPISGHRSVSWYQQTPGQGLQFLFEYFSETQRNKGNFPGRFSGRQFSNSRSEMNVSTLELGDSALYLCASRPQGGEGETQYFGPGTRLLVL.

This clone was found a few times. This rearrangement joins TRBV30 to TRBJ1-1, with D hard to call. Germline V lookup: CDR1 GTSNPN, CDR2 SVGIG (reference sequence). The CDR3 is 13 residues long. V was shortened by 1 base and J by 1 base, with 7 bases between the two germline ends. The CDR3 DNA reads TGTGCCTGGAGTGCACAGCCGAACACTGAAGCTTTCTTT. Its translation: CAWSAQPNTEAFF.

The J gene is TRBJ1-3, the V gene TRBV30, with D unresolved. Germline CDR1 and CDR2: GTSNPN and SVGIG (reference sequence). Trimming left V 1 base short and J 2 bases short, with 9 bases between. The CDR3 sequence is 14 residues long. CDR3 bases: TGTGCCTGGAGTGCGACCTTTCCTGGAAACACCATATATTTT. It translates to CAWSATFPGNTIYF.

V and J are TRBV7-8 and TRBJ2-3, with 15 nucleotides matching TRBD2. Germline-derived CDR1 and CDR2 are SGHVS and FQNEAQ. V was clipped by 5 bases and J by 3 bases; unmatched bases: 9. The CDR3 length is 18 residues. CDR3 region: CASSPGGLAGGVTDTQYF. CDR3 sequence (DNA): TGTGCCAGCAGCCCTGGGGGACTAGCGGGAGGAGTGACAGATACGCAGTATTTT. The complete variable domain, with remaining parts taken from reference TRBV7-8 and TRBJ2-3, reads GAGVSQSPRYKVAKRGQDVALRCDPISGHVSLFWYQQALGQGPEFLTYFQNEAQLDKSGLPSDRFFAERPEGSVSTLKIQRTQQEDSAVYLCASSPGGLAGGVTDTQYFGPGTRLTVL.

This CDR3 reads CSVGTRTGTQYF. The CDR3 coding sequence is TGCAGCGTTGGCACCCGCACGGGGACCCAGTACTTC. The V and J genes are TRBV29-1 and TRBJ2-5; D unclear. Germline V gene data show CDR1 as SQVTM and CDR2 as ANQGSEA. The CDR3 extends over 12 amino acids. Between the trimmed V and J ends, which lost 4 bases and 7 bases, there was a span of 13 bases.

This chain joins TRBV28 and TRBJ2-1; D is ambiguous. The germline gives CDR1 MDHEN, CDR2 SYDVKM. The CDR3 is 16 amino acids. V was shortened by 5 bases and J by 0 bases, with 14 bases between the two germline ends. The CDR3 sequence: CASSHVVRGSYNEQFF. The CDR3 DNA sequence: TGTGCCAGCAGTCACGTGGTACGAGGCTCCTACAATGAGCAGTTCTTC.

In its sample, this clone was seen once. Other DNA sequences in the sample encode the same CDR3. The chain recombines TRBV18 with TRBJ1-5, with TRBD1 matching over 7 bases. This CDR3 is built from 15 residues. The germline V gene has CDR1 KGHSH and CDR2 LQKENI. V was pared by 2 bases and J by 1 base, with 2 bases of the junction left unmatched. The CDR3 DNA reads TGTGCCAGCTCACCAATACAGGGGAGCAATCAGCCCCAGCATTTT. Encoded protein: CASSPIQGSNQPQHF.

The chain carries TRBV5-1 and TRBJ2-1; possibly TRBD1 for D (6 bases). Germline loops: CDR1 SGHRS, CDR2 YFSETQ. Trimming removed 4 bases at V and 1 base at J, with 12 bases between. The CDR3 contains 15 residues. In nucleotides, the CDR3 is TGCGCCAGCAGCGCCAACAGGGCATCCTACAATGAGCAGTTCTTC. As protein: CASSANRASYNEQFF.

The chain recombines TRBV7-2 with TRBJ1-1, with no clear D. Trimming removed 5 bases at V and 3 bases at J, with 13 bases between. Germline loops: CDR1 SGHTA, CDR2 FQGNSA. This CDR3 spans 14 amino acids. This CDR3 reads CASSPTMRDTEAFF. CDR3 coding DNA: TGTGCCAGCAGCCCAACTATGAGGGACACTGAAGCTTTCTTT.

The genes are TRBV28 and TRBJ2-5; 7 positions match TRBD2. The V segment lost 5 bases and the J segment 5 bases; nucleotides outside the gene matches: 11. Germline V gene sequence: CDR1 MDHEN, CDR2 SYDVKM. The CDR3 runs 15 residues. The CDR3 nucleotides read TGTGCCAGCAGTCGTTTAGCGGGTGGGACGGAGACCCAGTACTTC. Translating gives CASSRLAGGTETQYF.

The chain carries TRBV10-3 and TRBJ1-2, with 8 bases identical to TRBD1. V trimming: 7 bases; J trimming: 1 base; junction bases outside the gene matches: 8. The CDR3 runs 15 residues. Germline lookup yields CDR1 ENHRY and CDR2 SYGVKD. CDR3 protein: CAITPDRDHNYGYTF. CDR3 DNA sequence: TGTGCCATCACCCCGGACAGGGACCATAACTATGGCTACACCTTC.

Note on this clone: Other DNA sequences in the same sample also yield this CDR3. The V call is TRBV30, the J call TRBJ2-5; D might be TRBD1 (6 bases). Germline V gives CDR1 GTSNPN, CDR2 SVGIG (reference sequence). V gave up 0 bases and J gave up 4 bases, with 9 bases separating them. The CDR3 is 13 amino acids. DNA of the CDR3: TGTGCCTGGAGTGTCCAGGGGTCAGAGACCCAGTACTTC. Translation gives CAWSVQGSETQYF. Full variable domain (missing parts from reference TRBV30 and TRBJ2-5): SQTIHQWPATLVQPVGSPLSLECTVEGTSNPNLYWYRQAAGRGLQLLFYSVGIGQISSEVPQNLSASRPQDRQFILSSKKLLLSDSGFYLCAWSVQGSETQYFGPGTRLLVL.

The CDR3 protein is CASSLDGSPTDTQYF. The CDR3 DNA is TGTGCCAGCAGCTTAGATGGGAGCCCCACAGATACGCAGTATTTT. This chain joins TRBV11-3 and TRBJ2-3; the D gene is possibly TRBD2 (5 bases). The CDR3 loop spans 15 amino acids. Trimming cost V 0 bases and J 2 bases, with 9 bases left between them. The germline V gene encodes CDR1 SGHNT and CDR2 YENEEA.

V and J are TRBV28 and TRBJ1-1; possible D gene TRBD1, 5 bases. There are 14 residues in the CDR3. Trimming stripped 2 bases from V and 3 bases from J, with 10 bases between. CDR1 MDHEN and CDR2 SYDVKM come from the germline V gene. The CDR3 DNA follows: TGTGCCAGCAGTTTAGGGGCAGGGCACACTGAAGCTTTCTTT. Its protein product is CASSLGAGHTEAFF.

The J gene is TRBJ2-2, the V gene TRBV18, with D maybe TRBD1 (6 bases). Germline V lookup: CDR1 KGHSH, CDR2 LQKENI. CDR3 length: 16 amino acids. V was cut by 4 bases and J by 7 bases, with 19 bases left in between. The CDR3 is CASSLSRTDSGGELFF. CDR3 in DNA: TGTGCCAGCTCACTATCACGGACAGATTCGGGCGGGGAGCTGTTTTTT.

The chain links TRBV9 to TRBJ2-1, with TRBD1 identical over 8 bases. Per germline, CDR1 SGDLS and CDR2 YYNGEE. This CDR3 is built from 14 residues. V trimming: 2 bases; J trimming: 8 bases; junction bases outside the gene matches: 6. CDR3 nucleotide sequence: TGTGCCAGCAGCGTTGCGGACAGGGTCTATGAGCAGTTCTTC. It codes for CASSVADRVYEQFF.

In its sample, this clone was seen a few times. This chain joins TRBV18 and TRBJ1-3, with D perhaps TRBD1 (5 bases). Germline CDR1 and CDR2: KGHSH and LQKENI. The CDR3 consists of 19 residues. V shed 4 bases and J shed 0 bases, with 22 bases lying between them. CDR3 nucleotides: TGTGCCAGCTCACTTTTGAAGGTCGGGGACTTGAGCTCTGGAAACACCATATATTTT. Encoded protein: CASSLLKVGDLSSGNTIYF.

Only a few counts were recorded for this clone. The chain joins TRBV7-3 to TRBJ2-6; possible D gene TRBD1, 6 bases. This CDR3 is built from 17 residues. In germline, CDR1 is SGHTA, CDR2 FQGTGA. V was trimmed by 3 bases and J by 0 bases, leaving 12 bases between them. The CDR3 here is CASSFTGQSSGANVLTF. The CDR3 nucleotides read TGTGCCAGCAGCTTTACCGGACAGAGCTCTGGGGCCAACGTCCTGACTTTC.

This rearrangement joins TRBV18 to TRBJ2-2; TRBD1 is a possible D gene (6 bases). The CDR3 totals 14 residues. Looked up from germline, CDR1 is KGHSH and CDR2 is LQKENI. Trimming removed 2 bases from V and 6 bases from J, with 10 bases in between. CDR3 DNA sequence: TGTGCCAGCTCACCATTGGGGGCGGCCGGGGAGCTGTTTTTT. Its protein is CASSPLGAAGELFF.

V is TRBV10-2 and J is TRBJ2-1; 10 positions agree with TRBD2. There are 16 residues in the CDR3. In germline, CDR1 is WSHSY, CDR2 SAAADI. Unmatched junction bases numbered 11, after V lost 6 bases and J lost 6 bases. CDR3 nucleotide sequence: TGCGCCAGCAGCGCTTCTAGCGGGAGCGCCCTCAATGAGCAGTTCTTC. Translation: CASSASSGSALNEQFF.

This clone was observed a few times. This sequence joins TRBV19 and TRBJ2-3; 8 positions match TRBD2. This CDR3 contains 15 residues. Trimming cost V 4 bases and J 1 base; bases outside gene matches: 4. Germline assignment: CDR1 LNHDA and CDR2 SQIVND (reference sequence). The CDR3 spells CASSKRREGTDTQYF. The CDR3 coding sequence is TGTGCCAGTAGTAAGCGGCGGGAGGGCACAGATACGCAGTATTTT.

This chain connects TRBV11-2 to TRBJ2-5, with D unresolved. Per germline, CDR1 SGHAT and CDR2 FQNNGV. V was clipped by 4 bases and J by 4 bases, with 22 bases between them. The CDR3 is made up of 17 amino acids. The CDR3 reads CASSSRATASPGETQYF. CDR3 bases: TGTGCCAGCAGCTCCCGTGCCACGGCTAGTCCGGGAGAGACCCAGTACTTC.

J is TRBJ2-1 and V is TRBV5-1, with TRBD2 matching over 8 bases. The CDR3 covers 15 residues. Germline-derived CDR1 and CDR2 are SGHRS and YFSETQ. The ends lost 2 bases at V and 3 bases at J; junction bases unmatched: 4. CDR3 region: CASSFVAGGYNEQFF. Here the CDR3 DNA reads TGCGCCAGCAGCTTCGTGGCGGGAGGCTACAATGAGCAGTTCTTC.

The chain couples TRBV9 to TRBJ2-2; either TRBD1 or TRBD2 may fit D (5 bases each). In germline, CDR1 is SGDLS, CDR2 YYNGEE. V was clipped by 3 bases and J by 6 bases, with 15 bases between them. CDR3 length: 15 amino acids. The CDR3 bases are TGTGCCAGCAGCGCCCGGGGCAGCCTTCCCGGGGAGCTGTTTTTT. This gives the protein CASSARGSLPGELFF.

The V gene is TRBV7-6, the J gene TRBJ1-2; TRBD1 aligns across 9 bases. The CDR3 is made up of 15 amino acids. The ends lost 8 bases at V and 2 bases at J; junction bases unmatched: 9. Looked up from germline, CDR1 is SGHVS and CDR2 is FNYEAQ. CDR3 region: CASLSTGGENYGYTF. In nucleotides, the CDR3 is TGTGCCAGCCTCAGTACAGGGGGCGAAAACTATGGCTACACCTTC.

With regard to this clone: The sample carries other DNA sequences with the same CDR3. The rearrangement uses TRBV5-1 and TRBJ2-5; the D is unclear. Trimming took off 2 bases at V and 2 bases at J, with 7 bases between the two ends. Germline assignment: CDR1 SGHRS and CDR2 YFSETQ. The CDR3 loop spans 13 amino acids. The CDR3: CASSFGRQETQYF. The DNA of the CDR3 is TGCGCCAGCAGCTTTGGACGGCAAGAGACCCAGTACTTC.

This chain uses TRBV7-2 with TRBJ2-7; D is ambiguous. There are 14 residues in the CDR3. The V end was cut by 2 bases, the J end by 2 bases, with 10 bases between. Germline CDR1 is SGHTA and CDR2 is FQGNSA. The CDR3 region is CASSLRISPYEQYF. In nucleotides, the CDR3 is TGTGCCAGCAGCTTACGGATATCTCCCTACGAGCAGTACTTC. Full variable domain (remainder filled in from reference TRBV7-2 and TRBJ2-7): GAGVSQSPSNKVTEKGKDVELRCDPISGHTALYWYRQSLGQGLEFLIYFQGNSAPDKSGLPSDRFSAERTGGSVSTLTIQRTQQEDSAVYLCASSLRISPYEQYFGPGTRLTVT.

Note on this clone: Other nucleotide sequences in the sample specify the same CDR3. V is TRBV5-1 and J is TRBJ2-6; D remains unclear. The V and J ends lost 4 bases and 1 base respectively, with 6 bases between them. This CDR3 region has 14 residues. In germline, CDR1 is SGHRS, CDR2 YFSETQ. DNA for the CDR3: TGCGCCAGCAGCCTAGGGTCTGGGGCCAACGTCCTGACTTTC. Amino acid sequence: CASSLGSGANVLTF.

V gene TRBV5-1 combines with J gene TRBJ1-2; no firm D call. The germline V gene encodes CDR1 SGHRS and CDR2 YFSETQ. V was pared by 3 bases and J by 4 bases, with 13 bases between. The CDR3 is 14 residues long. The DNA for the CDR3 is TGCGCCAGCAGCTACGGCCCGTCCACCTATGGCTACACCTTC. As protein: CASSYGPSTYGYTF. The variable domain in full, with the rest retrieved from reference TRBV5-1 and TRBJ1-2, is KAGVTQTPRYLIKTRGQQVTLSCSPISGHRSVSWYQQTPGQGLQFLFEYFSETQRNKGNFPGRFSGRQFSNSRSEMNVSTLELGDSALYLCASSYGPSTYGYTFGSGTRLTVV.